This T cell receptor (beta chain) was retrieved from a study of blood T cells in healthy people across ages. General observations from the study: Donors of long life had a larger count of naive CD4+ cells and greater diversity than aged donors.

A second roughly 6 to 11 cycle PCR used barcoded and J-beta primers. Each CDR3 protein gets one entry after TCRdb re-called the 5' RACE reads with MiXCR. The sample has approximately 830,000 distinct CDR3 sequences; roughly 60% are singletons. This CDR3 is 15 amino acids long. With 1 base removed from V and 0 bases from J, the gap between germline ends came to 7 bases. Germline V CDR1 and CDR2: MDHEN, SYDVKM. Turning to this clonotype: Its antigen is undetermined.

The sequence was collected from a young man in good health. V and J are TRBV28 and TRBJ2-1; no firm D call. Input material: blood. The CDR3 nucleotides read TGTGCCAGCAGTTTATACGACCTCTCCTACAATGAGCAGTTCTTC. Amino acid sequence: CASSLYDLSYNEQFF.